These T cell receptor beta chains were read from a single sample in a study of blood T cells in healthy people across ages. TCRdb called the 5' RACE reads again in MiXCR, with one record for every CDR3 protein. The table shows around 800,000 distinct CDR3 sequences, with 62% occurring only once. The sample consisted of blood. These receptors all stem from a young man in good health. CDR3s include the opening cysteine and the closing phenylalanine or tryptophan. A D gene is named only where the DNA matches it firmly. Clone size is given for some rows only: seen once, a few or many times, or a class if the clone is expanded.

abundance	v_gene	d_gene	j_gene	CDR3nt	CDR3aa
NA	TRBV4-1	TRBD1	TRBJ2-7	TGCGCCAGCAGCCAATACCTGGGACAGGCCTACGAGCAGTACTTC	CASSQYLGQAYEQYF
NA	TRBV28	NA	TRBJ2-3	TGTGCCAGCAGTCGCCGAGGGAGGGATACGCAGTATTTT	CASSRRGRDTQYF
NA	TRBV4-1	NA	TRBJ2-4	TGCGCCAGCAGCCAGGGGGCAGGTGGGACAATCTCGTGGGAGCAGTACTTC	CASSQGAGGTISWEQYF
NA	TRBV29-1	NA	TRBJ2-1	TGCAGCGTTGACCTCAGTTTTAGCTCCTACAATGAGCAGTTCTTC	CSVDLSFSSYNEQFF
NA	TRBV5-1	TRBD2	TRBJ2-3	TGCGCCAGCAGCCCACCTTTTGAGCGGGGAAGGGATACGCAGTATTTT	CASSPPFERGRDTQYF
few	TRBV6-5	NA	TRBJ1-2	TGTGCCAGCAGTTACGGCTCCCGCGGGGCTGGGGGCTACACCTTC	CASSYGSRGAGGYTF
NA	TRBV5-1	TRBD1	TRBJ1-1	TGCGCCAGCAGCTTAAAACAGGGGGTGAACACTGAAGCTTTCTTT	CASSLKQGVNTEAFF
NA	TRBV7-9	NA	TRBJ2-7	TGTACCAGCAGCCCCCCCGTGGGGGTGCACGAGCAGTACTTC	CTSSPPVGVHEQYF
NA	TRBV7-2	TRBD1	TRBJ2-1	TGTGCCAGCAGCCACCGGGACAGGGGTTTGTATGAGCAGTTCTTC	CASSHRDRGLYEQFF
NA	TRBV4-3	NA	TRBJ2-5	TGCGCCAGCAGCCCGGGACGGGGGAATCAAGAGACCCAGTACTTC	CASSPGRGNQETQYF
NA	TRBV7-3	NA	TRBJ2-2	TGTGCCAGCAGCTCGTCCCCAGGGTTGACGAACACCGGGGAGCTGTTTTTT	CASSSSPGLTNTGELFF
NA	TRBV7-2	TRBD1	TRBJ2-7	TGTGCCAGCAGCTTAGACAGGGGGGATGGCTACACCTTATACGAGCAGTACTTC	CASSLDRGDGYTLYEQYF
NA	TRBV6-4	NA	TRBJ1-5	TGTGCCAGCAGTGCGGCGACAGGATCTCAGCCCCAGCATTTT	CASSAATGSQPQHF
NA	TRBV7-9	TRBD1	TRBJ1-2	TGTGCCAGCAGCTCCGGACAGGGGAGGTATAACTATGGCTACACCTTC	CASSSGQGRYNYGYTF
few	TRBV4-3	NA	TRBJ2-7	TGCGCCAGCAGCCAAGATCAAGTGCAGACCTACGAGCAGTACTTC	CASSQDQVQTYEQYF
NA	TRBV2	NA	TRBJ2-3	TGTGCCAGCAGCCCTTATGAAGGAATCAGCACAGATACGCGGTATTTT	CASSPYEGISTDTRYF
NA	TRBV20-1	TRBD1	TRBJ1-1	TGCAGTGCCACCCCAGACAGGGGCCCTGAAGCTTTCTTT	CSATPDRGPEAFF
few	TRBV29-1	NA	TRBJ2-3	TGCAGCGTTGATGCGAAGGGCGGAGATACGCAGTATTTT	CSVDAKGGDTQYF
NA	TRBV29-1	TRBD1	TRBJ2-3	TGCAGCGTTGCAGGGACAGCCTCAGATACGCAGTATTTT	CSVAGTASDTQYF
NA	TRBV28	TRBD2	TRBJ2-1	TGTGCCAGCACTAGCGGGGGACCAAGCTCCTACAATGAGCAGTTCTTC	CASTSGGPSSYNEQFF
once	TRBV5-1	NA	TRBJ2-3	TGCGCCAGCAGCTTGGAGACCTCGGGGGTAGATACGCAGTATTTT	CASSLETSGVDTQYF
few	TRBV7-2	NA	TRBJ2-1	TGTGCCAGCAGCTTAGAAAATGAGCAGTTCTTC	CASSLENEQFF
many	TRBV7-2	NA	TRBJ2-5	TGTGCCAGCAGCTTAGAATCCGGGACCCAGTACTTC	CASSLESGTQYF
NA	TRBV6-6	TRBD1	TRBJ1-5	TGTGCCAGCAGCGTCGGACAGGGTAAACAGCCCCAGCATTTT	CASSVGQGKQPQHF
few	TRBV9	NA	TRBJ2-3	TGTGCCAGCAGCGTAGGGCCACAGCGGGCTGGGGATACGCAGTATTTT	CASSVGPQRAGDTQYF
NA	TRBV7-2	NA	TRBJ2-7	TGTGCCAGCAGCCTAGGGGCCGCAGCAGTCTACGAGCAGTACTTC	CASSLGAAAVYEQYF
NA	TRBV28	TRBD1	TRBJ1-6	TGTGCCAGCAGCCTGGTGGGGACAGAAATTTATTCACCCCTCCACTTT	CASSLVGTEIYSPLHF
many	TRBV28	NA	TRBJ1-2	TGCGCCAGCAGCTTCGGGGGCGACTATGGCTACACCTTC	CASSFGGDYGYTF
NA	TRBV4-3	TRBD2	TRBJ2-7	TGCGCCAGCAGCCAAGATCTTAGCGGGTACTTATACGAGCAGTACTTC	CASSQDLSGYLYEQYF
NA	TRBV20-1	TRBD2	TRBJ2-5	TGCAGTGCTGAATTAGCGGGGAGTGTAGAGACCCAGTACTTC	CSAELAGSVETQYF
once	TRBV15	NA	TRBJ1-5	TGTGCCACCAGCAGTGGGGGCTCGGGCAATCGGCCCCAGCATTTT	CATSSGGSGNRPQHF
NA	TRBV6-1	TRBD2	TRBJ2-7	TGTGCCAGCAGTGAAGCTAGCGGGGGGTCTCGCGAGCAGTACTTC	CASSEASGGSREQYF
few	TRBV28	NA	TRBJ2-7	TGTGCCAGCAGGGGCGCGGGTTTACCCGAGCAGTACTTC	CASRGAGLPEQYF
NA	TRBV14	NA	TRBJ1-3	TGTGCCAGCAGCCAAGATGTAGGGGAAATTGGAAACACCATATATTTT	CASSQDVGEIGNTIYF
NA	TRBV21-1	NA	TRBJ2-3	TGTGCCAGCAGCAAAGCGGATACAGCGGGGGCCCAGCTCACAGATACGCAGTATTTT	CASSKADTAGAQLTDTQYF
NA	TRBV2	TRBD1	TRBJ1-6	TGTGCCAGCAGCGAGGGCGGACAGGCAAATTCACCCCTCCACTTT	CASSEGGQANSPLHF
few	TRBV20-1	TRBD1	TRBJ2-1	TGCAGTGCTACTCGTCCCGGGACAGGGAACGATGAGCAGTTCTTC	CSATRPGTGNDEQFF